The clone carrying this T cell receptor beta chain was detected ten times or more. The data were taken from a study of T cells in Graves' hyperthyroidism and ophthalmopathy. Amplification yielded TCR beta CDR3 regions, with RNA transcripts as the source. When the TCR CDR3 underwent first-round RT-PCR, the HTBI primer set was used. MiXCR, run by TCRdb on the multiplex PCR reads, gives a single entry per CDR3 protein. The sample has about 360,000 distinct CDR3 sequences, 13% seen once. The sequenced sample consisted of blood. The clonotype was recovered from a man aged 30-40 years with Graves' hyperthyroidism that later progressed to Graves' ophthalmopathy.

CDR3: CASSRASGGPSSYNEQFF. The CDR3 DNA follows: TGTGCCAGCAGTAGGGCTAGCGGGGGCCCAAGCTCCTACAATGAGCAGTTCTTC. V gene TRBV2 combines with J gene TRBJ2-1, with TRBD2 identical over 10 bases. This CDR3 is built from 18 residues. Germline V CDR1 and CDR2: SNHLY, FYNNEI. V lost 5 bases to trimming and J lost 0 bases; unmatched junction nucleotides: 10.